This T cell receptor beta chain was sequenced during a study of beta chain features in type 1 diabetes. The study's findings and limits: Sequencing of cDNA might inflate the share of cells that strongly express TCR. The study found that naive, central memory and Treg TCRB repertoires appeared more similar in patients than in healthy donors. Across all four CD4+ subsets, people with type 1 diabetes showed modestly shorter TCRB CDR3s.

Since all of the isolated RNA was reverse transcribed, expressed TCRB transcripts were what got sequenced. Produced via immunoSEQ multiplex PCR; TCRdb's table is partial and in-frame only. The sample consists of hundreds of thousands of clones, roughly 13% of them appearing once. This CDR3 region has 15 residues. The germline CDR1 and CDR2 sequences are SGHDT and YYEEEE. The junction had 9 bases not matched to a gene; V was cut back by 4 bases and J by 6 bases. Worth noting for this clone: The antigen is not known.

The authors took one heparinised blood draw, averaging approximately 0.12 L, from each donor. Based on CD45RO/CCR7/CD25/CD127/CD95/CD27, CD4+ regulatory, stem cell-like memory, naive and central memory cells were sorted. Sample: naive CD4+ T cells from blood. This receptor was taken from a man in his late teens or twenties with type 1 diabetes. This rearrangement joins TRBV5-6 to TRBJ2-2; 7 nucleotides line up with TRBD1. For the CDR3, the DNA is TGTGCCAGCAGCCTCAGGACAGGAGCCGCCGGGGAGCTGTTTTTT. Protein sequence: CASSLRTGAAGELFF.